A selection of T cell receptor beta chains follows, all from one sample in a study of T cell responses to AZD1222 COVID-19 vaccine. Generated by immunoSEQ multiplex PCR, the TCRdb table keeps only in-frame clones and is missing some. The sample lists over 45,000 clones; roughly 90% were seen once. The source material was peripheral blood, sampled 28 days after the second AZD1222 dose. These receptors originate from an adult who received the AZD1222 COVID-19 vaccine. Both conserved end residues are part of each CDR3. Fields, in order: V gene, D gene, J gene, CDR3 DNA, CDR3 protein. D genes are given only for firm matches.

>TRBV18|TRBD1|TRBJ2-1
TGTGCCAGCTCACCCGGACAGGGCTCCTACAATGAGCAGTTCTTC
CASSPGQGSYNEQFF
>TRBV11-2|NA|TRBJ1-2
TGTGCCAGCAGCCATTTTGAAACCTACACCTTC
CASSHFETYTF
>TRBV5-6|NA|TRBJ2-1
TGTGCCAGCAGCCTTCAAGGGCTCCAGTTCTTC
CASSLQGLQFF
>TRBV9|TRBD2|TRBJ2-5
TGTGCCAGCAGCGTAGCTATGTCTAGCGGGTACCAAGAGACCCAGTACTTC
CASSVAMSSGYQETQYF
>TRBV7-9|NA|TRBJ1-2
TGTGCCAGCAGCTTAGGGTTCGCCAGTCGCTTC
CASSLGFASRF
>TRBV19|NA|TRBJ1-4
TGTGCCAGTAGTATTCCGGGTCTCAATGAAAAACTGTTTTTT
CASSIPGLNEKLFF
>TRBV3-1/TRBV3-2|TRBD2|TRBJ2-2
TGTGCCAGCAGCCGAGGCGTCCCTAGCGGGAACGGGGAGCTGTTTTTT
CASSRGVPSGNGELFF
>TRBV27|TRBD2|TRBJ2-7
TGTGCCAGTCCCAACCCGGACCAGGGGGTTTCTAGCGGGAGGGCTCCGGGATCCTACGAGCAGTACTTC
CASPNPDQGVSSGRAPGSYEQYF
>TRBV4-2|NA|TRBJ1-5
TGTGCCAGCAGCCAAGAGGGGACAAACAATCAGCCCCAGCATTTT
CASSQEGTNNQPQHF
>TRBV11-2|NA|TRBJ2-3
TGTGCCAGCAGCTTAGAGAGGGGGTCCGATACGCAGTATTTT
CASSLERGSDTQYF
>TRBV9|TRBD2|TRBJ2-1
TGTGCCAGCAGCGCCGCGATCAGCGGGAGTTTTAATGAGCAGTTCTTC
CASSAAISGSFNEQFF
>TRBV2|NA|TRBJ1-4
TGTGCCAGCAGTCCAGGGGACGCTAATGAAAAACTGTTTTTT
CASSPGDANEKLFF
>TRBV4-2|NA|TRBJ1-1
TGTGCCAGCAGCCAAGAACTAAGGGGAAACACTGAAGCTTTCTTT
CASSQELRGNTEAFF